What follows are 22 T cell receptor beta chains derived from one specimen sequenced in a study of identical twins. One entry per CDR3 protein, called by TCRdb with MiXCR from the 5' RACE reads. The top ten hold roughly 0.44% of the sample, which has a few hundred thousand distinct CDR3 sequences, around 15% seen once. These same data were also listed under a study on yellow fever vaccine responses in identical twins.

Sequenced: CD4+ T cells sorted from blood. The receptors shown here come from a woman aged 18-30 years in good health.

This clonotype has just a few counts. This chain connects TRBV5-1 to TRBJ2-1; no clear D gene. The germline V and J ends were trimmed by 1 base and 0 bases, with 5 bases remaining between them. The V gene's germline CDR1 is SGHRS and CDR2 YFSETQ. The CDR3 extends over 14 amino acids. CDR3 protein: CASSLRVSYNEQFF. In nucleotides, the CDR3 is TGCGCCAGCAGCTTGCGGGTCTCCTACAATGAGCAGTTCTTC.

This clonotype was found a few times. V gene TRBV29-1 combines with J gene TRBJ2-3, with D perhaps TRBD2 (6 bases). This CDR3 has 14 residues. The V gene's germline CDR1 is SQVTM and CDR2 ANQGSEA. V lost 2 bases and J lost 1, with 10 bases in between. The CDR3 region has the DNA TGCAGCGTTGAAAAACAGCGGGGCACAGATACGCAGTATTTT. This codes for CSVEKQRGTDTQYF.

The sample holds a few counts of this clonotype. The rearrangement links TRBV24-1 to TRBJ1-3; TRBD1 might be the D (6 bases). The ends were cut back, 2 bases at V and 0 bases at J, with 13 bases in the middle. The germline CDR1 and CDR2 sequences are KGHDR and SFDVKD. The CDR3 has 17 residues. CDR3 loop: CATSDSGGRGSGNTIYF. CDR3 sequence (DNA): TGTGCCACCAGTGATTCTGGGGGCAGGGGCTCTGGAAACACCATATATTTT.

The chain is built from TRBV3-1 and TRBJ2-4; D perhaps matches TRBD2 (5 bases). Germline CDR1 reads LGHDT; CDR2 reads YNNKEL (reference sequence). This CDR3 has 15 amino acids. V was clipped by 4 bases and J by 0 bases, with 10 bases between them. CDR3 coding DNA: TGTGCCAGCAGCCCCGAGGGTATAGCCAAAAACATTCAGTACTTC. Amino acid sequence: CASSPEGIAKNIQYF.

This chain links TRBV18 with TRBJ2-1; D not certain. The V gene's germline CDR1 is KGHSH and CDR2 LQKENI. Trimming removed 6 bases at V and 8 bases at J, with 11 bases between. This CDR3 has 12 residues. The CDR3 DNA is TGTGCCAGCTCCTGGGGTTGGGATGAGCAGTTCTTC. Its protein product is CASSWGWDEQFF.

For this clonotype: A much larger clone lies one base from this, so it may be a read error. The chain links TRBV12-3 or TRBV12-4 to TRBJ2-2, with 9 positions matching TRBD2. The V and J ends lost 3 bases and 1 base, in that order; junction bases with no gene match: 0. The CDR3 is 15 residues long. CDR3 nucleotides: TGTGCCAGCAGTTTTAGCGGGAGGAACACCGGGGAGCTGTTTTTT. It yields the protein CASSFSGRNTGELFF.

This clonotype was detected only once. The chain has TRBV18 and TRBJ2-5; 9 nucleotides line up with TRBD1. The CDR3 loop spans 15 amino acids. Germline V gene sequence: CDR1 KGHSH, CDR2 LQKENI. Losses at the gene ends were 3 bases for V and 5 bases for J; bases not matched to a gene: 7. Here the CDR3 reads CASSPGQGRTETQYF. CDR3 coding DNA: TGTGCCAGCTCACCGGGACAGGGTCGGACGGAGACCCAGTACTTC.

A few counts support this clonotype. In DNA, the CDR3 is TGCAGTGCCCCGAACCGGGATACGCAGTATTTT. Translation gives CSAPNRDTQYF. The chain combines TRBV20-1 with TRBJ2-3, with no clear D. Trimming took off 6 bases at V and 6 bases at J, with 10 bases between the two ends. Germline V gene data show CDR1 as DFQATT and CDR2 as SNEGSKA (reference sequence). This CDR3 comprises 11 residues.

The table lists this clonotype with a few counts. This chain connects TRBV3-1 to TRBJ2-4; D ambiguous. Trimming removed 1 base at V and 6 bases at J, with 4 bases between. Germline V gene lookup returns CDR1 LGHDT and CDR2 YNNKEL (reference sequence). The CDR3 contains 12 residues. CDR3 sequence: CASSQVLNIQYF. In nucleotides, the CDR3 is TGTGCCAGCAGCCAAGTTCTAAACATTCAGTACTTC.

This clonotype was picked up a small number of times. The chain recombines TRBV4-1 with TRBJ2-2; 10 bases map to TRBD1. There are 17 residues in the CDR3. Trimming cost V 0 bases and J 4 bases; bases outside gene matches: 5. The germline CDR1 and CDR2 sequences are MGHRA and YSYEKL. The CDR3 DNA reads TGCGCCAGCAGCCAAGAACGACAGGGGGCGACCACCGGGGAGCTGTTTTTT. As protein: CASSQERQGATTGELFF.

This chain joins TRBV11-2 and TRBJ2-7, with 10 bases identical to TRBD2. This CDR3 has 17 amino acids. Per the germline V gene, CDR1 is SGHAT and CDR2 is FQNNGV. Unmatched junction bases numbered 11, after V lost 0 bases and J lost 6 bases. The CDR3 sequence: CASSLEGRASGSFEQYF. The CDR3 nucleotides are TGTGCCAGCAGCTTAGAAGGGCGGGCTAGCGGGAGCTTCGAGCAGTACTTC.

The rearrangement uses TRBV5-1 and TRBJ2-2, with D hard to call. The V end lost 4 bases, the J end lost 0 bases, and 16 bases lay between the germline ends. The CDR3 is 17 residues long. Germline CDR1 SGHRS, CDR2 YFSETQ. This chain's CDR3 is CASSPPPTSANTGELFF. CDR3 nucleotide sequence: TGCGCCAGCAGCCCCCCCCCCACCAGCGCGAACACCGGGGAGCTGTTTTTT. Using reference TRBV5-1 and TRBJ2-2 for the parts outside the CDR3, the full variable domain is KAGVTQTPRYLIKTRGQQVTLSCSPISGHRSVSWYQQTPGQGLQFLFEYFSETQRNKGNFPGRFSGRQFSNSRSEMNVSTLELGDSALYLCASSPPPTSANTGELFFGEGSRLTVL.

This clonotype was counted between two and nine times. The chain joins TRBV11-1 to TRBJ2-1; D gene uncertain. The CDR3 totals 15 residues. Germline V gene lookup returns CDR1 SGHAT and CDR2 FQDESV (reference sequence). Trimming stripped 4 bases from V and 5 bases from J, with 15 bases between. In DNA, the CDR3 is TGTGCCAGCAGCTACCTCCGGAGTACTCACAATGAGCAGTTCTTC. It codes for CASSYLRSTHNEQFF.

The chain employs TRBV7-2 and TRBJ2-3; no definite D call. Trimming left V 5 bases short and J 2 bases short, with 17 bases between. The CDR3 runs 16 residues. From germline, CDR1 is SGHTA and CDR2 FQGNSA. The CDR3 sequence is CASSRQGGYTTDTQYF. In nucleotides, the CDR3 is TGTGCCAGCAGCCGGCAAGGTGGTTATACCACAGATACGCAGTATTTT.

The chain links TRBV7-8 to TRBJ2-1; TRBD2 might be the D (5 bases). The length of the CDR3 is 16 residues. Looked up from germline, CDR1 is SGHVS and CDR2 is FQNEAQ. V was shortened by 6 bases and J by 0 bases, with 15 bases between the two germline ends. The CDR3 DNA reads TGTGCCAGCAGAACTAGGACGGGAAGCTCCTACAATGAGCAGTTCTTC. It encodes CASRTRTGSSYNEQFF.

The rearrangement joins TRBV20-1 to TRBJ1-5, with TRBD1 matching over 11 bases. This CDR3 region has 14 residues. Unmatched junction bases numbered 3, after V lost 3 bases and J lost 5 bases. Germline V gene lookup returns CDR1 DFQATT and CDR2 SNEGSKA (reference sequence). In DNA, the CDR3 is TGCAGTGCTAGGGACAGGGGGCTTGATCAGCCCCAGCATTTT. Amino acids: CSARDRGLDQPQHF.

The chain has TRBV29-1 and TRBJ2-3, with D perhaps matching TRBD1 (6 bases). This CDR3 has 15 residues. Per germline, CDR1 SQVTM and CDR2 ANQGSEA. V gave up 7 bases and J gave up 3 bases, with 20 bases separating them. The DNA for the CDR3 is TGCAGCGCGGAAGGGGGACGGGGTAGGACAGATACGCAGTATTTT. Translating gives CSAEGGRGRTDTQYF.

This clonotype was counted many times. This rearrangement joins TRBV4-1 to TRBJ2-7, with TRBD2 as a possible D gene (5 bases). The CDR3 extends over 14 amino acids. V was trimmed by 2 bases and J by 1 base, leaving 9 bases between them. Germline CDR1 MGHRA, CDR2 YSYEKL. In DNA form, the CDR3 reads TGCGCCAGCAGCCAACAGACTATTTCCTACGAGCAGTACTTC. Translated, it gives CASSQQTISYEQYF.

This clonotype has just a few counts. The chain has TRBV12-3 or TRBV12-4 and TRBJ2-1; the match to TRBD1 covers 7 bases. Germline trimming cut 6 bases from V and 4 bases from J; bases unmatched to any gene: 9. The CDR3 contains 15 residues. CDR3 in amino acids: CASSQSGQPYNEQFF. The DNA of the CDR3 is TGTGCCAGCAGCCAATCGGGACAGCCATACAATGAGCAGTTCTTC.

The CDR3 bases are TGTGCCAGCAGTTACTTCAGTACCTCCTACAATGAGCAGTTCTTC. Its protein is CASSYFSTSYNEQFF. This sequence joins TRBV6-2 or TRBV6-3 and TRBJ2-1; D unclear. The germline CDR1 and CDR2 sequences are MNHEY and SVGEGT. Deletions cut 1 base from V and 0 bases from J, with 7 bases between. The CDR3 has 15 residues.

Comment on this clonotype: The junction does not match germline at one end; this may be a read error. The chain recombines TRBV4-1 with TRBJ2-1, with 14 bases identical to TRBD2. CDR1 and CDR2 from the germline V gene are MGHRA and YSYEKL. The CDR3 extends over 20 amino acids. CDR3 sequence (DNA): TGCGCCAGCAGCCCCGATGGGACTAGCGGGAGCCCTCAATTCTACAATGAGCAGTCCTTC. The encoded protein is CASSPDGTSGSPQFYNEQSF.

The table lists this clonotype with a few counts. The chain recombines TRBV7-9 with TRBJ1-1; a weak D match, TRBD1 (5 bases). The CDR3 runs 14 residues. Trimming cost V 1 base and J 4 bases, with 10 bases left between them. Germline V lookup: CDR1 SEHNR, CDR2 FQNEAQ (reference sequence). The CDR3 reads CASSLDRRSTEAFF. CDR3 nucleotide sequence: TGTGCCAGCAGCTTAGACAGGAGGAGCACTGAAGCTTTCTTT.